This entry is about one T cell receptor (beta chain). The source of the sample is a study of blood T cell repertoires in COVID-19. Germline CDR1 is SGHDT and CDR2 is YYEEEE. V shed 5 bases and J shed 13 bases, with 19 bases lying between them. The CDR3 is 13 residues long. Clones were sequenced by immunoSEQ multiplex PCR, and TCRdb holds only the in-frame ones, with some missing. The sample has roughly 240,000 clones, approximately 82% seen once. Sequenced: peripheral blood. The J gene is TRBJ2-1, the V gene TRBV5-6; D is perhaps TRBD2 (6 bases). This receptor was identified in a middle-aged man who had recovered from COVID-19. DNA for the CDR3: TGTGCCAGCAGATCTGGGGGTCTAGCGCGTCAGTTCTTC. This encodes CASRSGGLARQFF.